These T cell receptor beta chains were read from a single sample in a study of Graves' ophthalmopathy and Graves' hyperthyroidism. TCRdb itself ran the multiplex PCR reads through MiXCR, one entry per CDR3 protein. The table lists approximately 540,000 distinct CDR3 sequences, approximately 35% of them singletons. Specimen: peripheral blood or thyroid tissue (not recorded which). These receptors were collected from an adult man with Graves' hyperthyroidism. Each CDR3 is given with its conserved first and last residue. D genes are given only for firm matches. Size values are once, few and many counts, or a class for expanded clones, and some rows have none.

CDR3nt: TGCAGTGCTAGAGTGGGGGGAAGGAGCGAGCAGTACTTC
CDR3aa: CSARVGGRSEQYF
abundance: NA
v_gene: TRBV20-1
len: 13
d_gene: NA
j_gene: TRBJ2-7

CDR3nt: TGCGCCAGCAGCTTGGAGCAGTGGACAGGGGTCAATGAGCAGTTCTTC
CDR3aa: CASSLEQWTGVNEQFF
abundance: NA
v_gene: TRBV5-1
len: 16
d_gene: TRBD1
j_gene: TRBJ2-1

CDR3nt: NA
CDR3aa: CASSFGEGRELFQPQHF
abundance: NA
v_gene: TRBV12-3/TRBV12-4
len: 17
d_gene: NA
j_gene: TRBJ1-5

CDR3nt: TGTGCCAGCAGTTACTCGTCGTGGGCTGAAGCTTTCTTT
CDR3aa: CASSYSSWAEAFF
abundance: many
v_gene: TRBV6-2/TRBV6-3
len: 13
d_gene: NA
j_gene: TRBJ1-1

CDR3nt: TGTGCCAGCAGCCAAGAGGTGGAAAGGAACACTGAAGCTTTCTTT
CDR3aa: CASSQEVERNTEAFF
abundance: many
v_gene: TRBV4-2
len: 15
d_gene: NA
j_gene: TRBJ1-1

CDR3nt: TGTGCCAGCAGTTCCAGGAGGGTGCCCAGCCCTGAAGCTTTCTTT
CDR3aa: CASSSRRVPSPEAFF
abundance: few
v_gene: TRBV25-1
len: 15
d_gene: NA
j_gene: TRBJ1-1

CDR3nt: TGTGCCAGCAGTTCACACGGTATTTCCTACGAGCAGTACTTC
CDR3aa: CASSSHGISYEQYF
abundance: NA
v_gene: TRBV7-9
len: 14
d_gene: NA
j_gene: TRBJ2-7

CDR3nt: TGTGCCAGCAGCCAAGGCGTTGCGGGGGTCAGCACTGAAGCTTTCTTT
CDR3aa: CASSQGVAGVSTEAFF
abundance: few
v_gene: TRBV3-1
len: 16
d_gene: NA
j_gene: TRBJ1-1

CDR3nt: TGCGCCAGCAGCCCAGGGTGGAACACCGGGGAGCTGTTTTTT
CDR3aa: CASSPGWNTGELFF
abundance: many
v_gene: TRBV10-1
len: 14
d_gene: NA
j_gene: TRBJ2-2

CDR3nt: TGCGCCAGCAGCTTGGCCGGGAGAGAGAACGAGCAGTTCTTC
CDR3aa: CASSLAGRENEQFF
abundance: once
v_gene: TRBV5-1
len: 14
d_gene: NA
j_gene: TRBJ2-1

CDR3nt: TGTGCCAGCAGCCCTGAAGGACGGTGGAATTCACCCCTCCACTTT
CDR3aa: CASSPEGRWNSPLHF
abundance: once
v_gene: TRBV2
len: 15
d_gene: NA
j_gene: TRBJ1-6

CDR3nt: TGTGCCAGCGGCGCGGCCCCGGGACAGGCGAACACCGGGGAGCTGTTTTTT
CDR3aa: CASGAAPGQANTGELFF
abundance: NA
v_gene: TRBV7-9
len: 17
d_gene: TRBD1
j_gene: TRBJ2-2

CDR3nt: TGTGCCAGCAGCCCCTGGGGGGCCGCCCAAGAGACCCAGTACTTC
CDR3aa: CASSPWGAAQETQYF
abundance: NA
v_gene: TRBV3-1
len: 15
d_gene: NA
j_gene: TRBJ2-5

CDR3nt: TGTGCCAGTAGTATCGGCCCGATTAGCAATCAGCCCCAGCATTTT
CDR3aa: CASSIGPISNQPQHF
abundance: many
v_gene: TRBV19
len: 15
d_gene: NA
j_gene: TRBJ1-5

CDR3nt: TGTGCCATCAGTAACCCGGGACAGGGAAGGAACACTGAAGCTTTCTTT
CDR3aa: CAISNPGQGRNTEAFF
abundance: NA
v_gene: TRBV10-3
len: 16
d_gene: TRBD1
j_gene: TRBJ1-1

CDR3nt: TGCAGTGCTAGAGGATTTTTTCGGGACAGCAAAACTGGAAACACCATATATTTT
CDR3aa: CSARGFFRDSKTGNTIYF
abundance: many
v_gene: TRBV20-1
len: 18
d_gene: TRBD1
j_gene: TRBJ1-3

CDR3nt: TGTGCCAGCAGGGCTGCGGGGGGCGTCTCCTACGGCTACACCTTC
CDR3aa: CASRAAGGVSYGYTF
abundance: NA
v_gene: TRBV2
len: 15
d_gene: NA
j_gene: TRBJ1-2

CDR3nt: TGTGCCACCGCGGGGCTAGCGGGACCCGGGGAGACCCAGTACTTC
CDR3aa: CATAGLAGPGETQYF
abundance: NA
v_gene: TRBV15
len: 15
d_gene: TRBD2
j_gene: TRBJ2-5

CDR3nt: TGTGCCAGCAGCTTATCCAAGGCAGGGGGGTTGAGCTCTGGAAACACCATATATTTT
CDR3aa: CASSLSKAGGLSSGNTIYF
abundance: NA
v_gene: TRBV7-9
len: 19
d_gene: TRBD1
j_gene: TRBJ1-3

CDR3nt: TGCAGTGCTAAGCCTCGGACAGGGGCATTTCAGCCCCAGCATTTT
CDR3aa: CSAKPRTGAFQPQHF
abundance: NA
v_gene: TRBV20-1
len: 15
d_gene: TRBD1
j_gene: TRBJ1-5

CDR3nt: TGTGCCAGCAGCTTAGCGAGTAGCGGGAACACCTTC
CDR3aa: CASSLASSGNTF
abundance: NA
v_gene: TRBV7-9
len: 12
d_gene: NA
j_gene: TRBJ1-2

CDR3nt: TGCGCCAGCAGCCAAGACGGGACTCCCAGCTCCCACGAGCAGTACTTC
CDR3aa: CASSQDGTPSSHEQYF
abundance: NA
v_gene: TRBV4-1
len: 16
d_gene: NA
j_gene: TRBJ2-7

CDR3nt: TGTGCCAGCAGTGATCTGGGAGATCGCTACGAGCAGTACTTC
CDR3aa: CASSDLGDRYEQYF
abundance: many
v_gene: TRBV2
len: 14
d_gene: NA
j_gene: TRBJ2-7

CDR3nt: TGTGCCAGCAGCCAAGGTGGTCAACACACCGGGGAGCTGTTTTTT
CDR3aa: CASSQGGQHTGELFF
abundance: NA
v_gene: TRBV7-3
len: 15
d_gene: NA
j_gene: TRBJ2-2

CDR3nt: TGCAGCGTTGGCGGACTAGCGGGGGGGCGGTACAATGAGCAGTTCTTC
CDR3aa: CSVGGLAGGRYNEQFF
abundance: NA
v_gene: TRBV29-1
len: 16
d_gene: TRBD2
j_gene: TRBJ2-1

CDR3nt: TGTGCCAGCAGCCCGGGACTAGCGGGGGCCGGGGATACGCAGTATTTT
CDR3aa: CASSPGLAGAGDTQYF
abundance: NA
v_gene: TRBV7-2
len: 16
d_gene: TRBD2
j_gene: TRBJ2-3

CDR3nt: TGTGCCAGCAGTTATAATGGACAGGGAGTGCATGGCTACACCTTC
CDR3aa: CASSYNGQGVHGYTF
abundance: many
v_gene: TRBV7-2
len: 15
d_gene: TRBD1
j_gene: TRBJ1-2

CDR3nt: TGCAGCGTTTCTAGCGGGAGGGTCGGCTACAATGAGCAGTTCTTC
CDR3aa: CSVSSGRVGYNEQFF
abundance: NA
v_gene: TRBV29-1
len: 15
d_gene: TRBD2
j_gene: TRBJ2-1

CDR3nt: TGCAGTGCTAGAGAAGGAGGTACCCAGTACTTC
CDR3aa: CSAREGGTQYF
abundance: NA
v_gene: TRBV20-1
len: 11
d_gene: NA
j_gene: TRBJ2-5

CDR3nt: TGCAGCACAAGGACAGGGGCTGGCTATGGCTACACCTTC
CDR3aa: CSTRTGAGYGYTF
abundance: NA
v_gene: TRBV29-1
len: 13
d_gene: TRBD1
j_gene: TRBJ1-2

CDR3nt: TGTGCCAGCTCACCGATAACATCGCGCGACACTGAAGCTTTCTTT
CDR3aa: CASSPITSRDTEAFF
abundance: NA
v_gene: TRBV18
len: 15
d_gene: NA
j_gene: TRBJ1-1

CDR3nt: TGTGCCAGCAGCCAACCCACGACAGGGAACACTGAAGCTTTCTTT
CDR3aa: CASSQPTTGNTEAFF
abundance: NA
v_gene: TRBV3-1
len: 15
d_gene: NA
j_gene: TRBJ1-1

CDR3nt: TGTGCCAGCAGTCCCCGGACAGGGATAGGTGGCTACACCTTC
CDR3aa: CASSPRTGIGGYTF
abundance: NA
v_gene: TRBV12-3/TRBV12-4
len: 14
d_gene: TRBD1
j_gene: TRBJ1-2

CDR3nt: TGTGCCAGCAGCGAGACCGGGACAGGGGATCAGCCCCAGCATTTT
CDR3aa: CASSETGTGDQPQHF
abundance: NA
v_gene: TRBV9
len: 15
d_gene: TRBD1
j_gene: TRBJ1-5

CDR3nt: TGCAGTGCTAGAGTAGGAGCGGGGGTAAATGAAAAACTGTTTTTT
CDR3aa: CSARVGAGVNEKLFF
abundance: once
v_gene: TRBV20-1
len: 15
d_gene: NA
j_gene: TRBJ1-4

CDR3nt: TGTGCCAGCAGTCCAGGGGGGTCCCTTTACGAGCAGTACTTC
CDR3aa: CASSPGGSLYEQYF
abundance: NA
v_gene: TRBV12-3/TRBV12-4
len: 14
d_gene: NA
j_gene: TRBJ2-7

CDR3nt: TGCAGTGCTAGCTCTAGGGTCGGCGAGCAGTACTTC
CDR3aa: CSASSRVGEQYF
abundance: many
v_gene: TRBV20-1
len: 12
d_gene: NA
j_gene: TRBJ2-7

CDR3nt: TGTGCCAGCACCCCGGCGGGAGGGAACACCGGGGAGCTGTTTTTT
CDR3aa: CASTPAGGNTGELFF
abundance: NA
v_gene: TRBV12-3/TRBV12-4
len: 15
d_gene: TRBD2
j_gene: TRBJ2-2

CDR3nt: TGTGCCAGCAGCTTGGGTACAACAAAAGAGACCCAGTACTTC
CDR3aa: CASSLGTTKETQYF
abundance: many
v_gene: TRBV5-8
len: 14
d_gene: NA
j_gene: TRBJ2-5

CDR3nt: TGTGCCAGCAGTGAAGATGGGGCTACTAATGAAAAACTGTTTTTT
CDR3aa: CASSEDGATNEKLFF
abundance: many
v_gene: TRBV25-1
len: 15
d_gene: NA
j_gene: TRBJ1-4

CDR3nt: TGTGCCAGCAGTCTCACCGGGACAGGGCTTGAAAAACTGTTTTTT
CDR3aa: CASSLTGTGLEKLFF
abundance: NA
v_gene: TRBV2
len: 15
d_gene: TRBD1
j_gene: TRBJ1-4

CDR3nt: TGTGCCAGCAGTCCTGAGAGGCCTAGACGGGAGCAGTACTTC
CDR3aa: CASSPERPRREQYF
abundance: many
v_gene: TRBV2
len: 14
d_gene: NA
j_gene: TRBJ2-7

CDR3nt: TGTGCCACCAGTGATTTGTATTCGGGACAGGGGATCGGTGAGCAGTACTTC
CDR3aa: CATSDLYSGQGIGEQYF
abundance: NA
v_gene: TRBV24-1
len: 17
d_gene: TRBD1
j_gene: TRBJ2-5